The rows below give T cell receptor beta chains drawn from one sample of a study of blood T cell repertoires in COVID-19. Produced via immunoSEQ multiplex PCR; TCRdb's table is partial and in-frame only. The data show about 80,000 clones, over 70% seen once. Sequencing was performed on peripheral blood. These receptors all stem from a human donor in a cohort sampled during active COVID-19. Both conserved end residues are part of each CDR3. A D gene is named only where the DNA matches it firmly. The size field is filled for only some rows; it gives once, few, many or a size class.

-,-,TRBJ2-1,TRBV19,CASSIHLDFKGEQFF,TGTGCCAGTAGTATTCACCTAGATTTTAAAGGTGAGCAGTTCTTC
-,-,TRBJ2-7,TRBV27,CASSGGHEQYF,TGTGCCAGCTCAGGGGGGCACGAGCAGTACTTC
-,-,TRBJ1-2,TRBV7-9,CASSLSEEGYTF,TGTGCCAGCAGCTTATCTGAGGAAGGCTACACCTTC
-,-,TRBJ2-1,TRBV29-1,CSVVGGANPSGQFF,TGCAGCGTAGTCGGGGGTGCGAACCCCTCGGGGCAGTTCTTC
-,-,TRBJ2-1,TRBV25-1,CASSDSGAAGEQFF,TGTGCCAGCAGTGACTCCGGAGCGGCGGGTGAGCAGTTCTTC
TRBD2,-,TRBJ2-1,TRBV6-5,CASSYPGLGNEQFF,TGTGCCAGCAGTTACCCCGGACTAGGCAATGAGCAGTTCTTC
-,-,TRBJ2-5,TRBV7-9,CASSHPGKPETQYF,TGTGCCAGCAGCCACCCCGGGAAGCCTGAGACCCAGTACTTC
TRBD1,-,TRBJ2-7,TRBV29-1,CSADRGYEQYF,TGCAGCGCGGACAGGGGCTACGAGCAGTACTTC
-,many,TRBJ2-3,TRBV6-4,CASSDRAGAGDTQYF,TGTGCCAGCAGTGACCGGGCGGGGGCCGGAGATACGCAGTATTTT
TRBD1,-,TRBJ2-3,TRBV27,CASSSTGGTDTQYF,TGTGCCAGCAGTTCGACAGGGGGTACAGATACGCAGTATTTT
-,-,TRBJ2-3,TRBV4-1,CASSQVGGTDTQYF,TGCGCCAGCAGCCAAGTCGGGGGCACAGATACGCAGTATTTT
-,-,TRBJ2-1,TRBV11-3,CASSLTAGPGEQFF,TGTGCCAGCAGCTTAACTGCCGGACCGGGGGAGCAGTTCTTC
TRBD2,-,TRBJ2-1,TRBV5-1,CASSLEGASGRPYNEQFF,TGCGCCAGCAGCTTGGAAGGGGCTAGCGGGAGGCCTTACAATGAGCAGTTCTTC
TRBD1,-,TRBJ1-1,TRBV11-3,CASSPYRGLNTEAFF,TGTGCCAGCAGCCCTTACAGGGGGCTTAACACTGAAGCTTTCTTT
TRBD2,once,TRBJ2-2,TRBV27,CASSSLAGVPGELFF,TGTGCCAGCAGTTCACTAGCGGGAGTCCCCGGGGAGCTGTTTTTT
TRBD2,-,TRBJ2-1,TRBV6-2/TRBV6-3,CASSYSLLLAGFDEQFF,TGTGCCAGCAGTTACAGTCTATTGCTAGCGGGTTTTGATGAGCAGTTCTTC
-,-,TRBJ1-2,TRBV10-3,CAISETVYGYTF,TGTGCCATCAGTGAAACAGTTTATGGCTACACCTTC
TRBD2,-,TRBJ2-4,TRBV12-3/TRBV12-4,CASRGTSEGIQYF,TGTGCCAGCAGGGGGACTAGCGAGGGCATTCAGTACTTC
TRBD1,-,TRBJ1-6,TRBV9,CASSEDRVTLHF,TGTGCCAGCAGCGAGGACAGGGTAACCCTCCACTTT
-,few,TRBJ2-2,TRBV2,CASSEGVGLFF,TGTGCCAGCAGCGAGGGAGTTGGGCTGTTTTTT
-,few,TRBJ2-1,TRBV9,CASSVGGSGRGYNEQFF,TGTGCCAGCAGCGTAGGTGGTTCGGGCAGGGGATACAATGAGCAGTTCTTC
TRBD1,-,TRBJ2-1,TRBV18,CASSPERSGGRYEQFF,TGTGCCAGCTCACCTGAAAGATCAGGGGGCCGGTATGAGCAGTTCTTC
TRBD2,-,TRBJ2-3,TRBV3-1/TRBV3-2,CASSQGSGLAGGPTDTQYF,TGTGCCAGCAGCCAAGGGTCAGGACTAGCGGGAGGGCCCACAGATACGCAGTATTTT